This entry lists 24 T cell receptor beta chains sequenced from one sample in a study of post-analysis software for immune sequencing data. Sequencing libraries made from TCR beta cDNA carried unique molecular identifiers. TCRdb reanalysed the PCR reads using MiXCR and keeps one entry per CDR3 protein. The table has about 820,000 distinct CDR3 sequences, under 70% seen once. Findings of the study overall: Patients carried four or five TRBV segments more frequently than controls did, and TRBV5-6, TRBV5-1 and TRBV20-1 were among them.

These receptors have no identified antigens. The sequenced material came from blood. The receptors shown here come from a girl under 18 with multiple sclerosis.

A few counts support this clonotype. The rearrangement joins TRBV29-1 to TRBJ2-3; D remains unclear. There are 16 residues in the CDR3. Germline V lookup: CDR1 SQVTM, CDR2 ANQGSEA. Trimming removed 4 bases from V and 2 bases from J, with 19 bases in between. The CDR3 reads CSVVFIAESHTDTQYF. In nucleotides, the CDR3 is TGCAGCGTTGTTTTTATAGCCGAATCCCACACAGATACGCAGTATTTT.

The chain employs TRBV7-9 and TRBJ2-5; D possibly corresponds to TRBD1 (5 bases). Germline V gene lookup returns CDR1 SEHNR and CDR2 FQNEAQ (reference sequence). V lost 2 bases and J 1 base, leaving 8 bases between the germline ends. The CDR3 consists of 14 residues. The CDR3 DNA is TGTGCCAGCAGCTTAAAGGGGCTCCAAGAGACCCAGTACTTC. This encodes CASSLKGLQETQYF.

The J gene is TRBJ1-4, the V gene TRBV10-3, with D tentatively TRBD1 (6 bases). Looked up from germline, CDR1 is ENHRY and CDR2 is SYGVKD. V was clipped by 6 bases and J by 7 bases, with 12 bases between them. The CDR3 runs 13 residues. The CDR3 bases are TGTGCCATCAGAAGCAGGGGAGGTGAAAAACTGTTTTTT. Its translation: CAIRSRGGEKLFF.

The chain links TRBV4-1 to TRBJ2-7; the match to TRBD2 covers 11 bases. The CDR3 has 17 amino acids. Germline V CDR1 and CDR2: MGHRA, YSYEKL. V dropped 4 bases and J dropped 0; count of bases not matched to a gene: 8. CDR3 bases: TGCGCCAGCAGCCGAACTAGCGGGGGCGTCAACTCCTACGAGCAGTACTTC. This codes for CASSRTSGGVNSYEQYF.

V is TRBV10-3 and J is TRBJ1-2; D not resolved. V was clipped by 7 bases and J by 2 bases, with 5 bases between them. CDR1 ENHRY and CDR2 SYGVKD come from the germline V gene. CDR3 length: 11 amino acids. In DNA, the CDR3 is TGTGCCATCACCATGAACTATGGCTACACCTTC. Protein product: CAITMNYGYTF.

The CDR3 here is CASSFGLNSYEQYF. CDR3 coding DNA: TGTGCCAGCAGCTTCGGGCTCAACTCCTACGAGCAGTACTTC. J is TRBJ2-7 and V is TRBV7-8; unclear D gene. V was clipped by 3 bases and J by 0 bases, with 9 bases between them. CDR1 is SGHVS, CDR2 FQNEAQ, per germline. The CDR3 loop spans 14 amino acids.

This chain connects TRBV13 to TRBJ2-3, with 7 bases identical to TRBD1. J was trimmed by 5 bases and V by 6 bases; bases with no gene match: 11. Germline CDR1 reads PRHDT; CDR2 reads FYEKMQ (reference sequence). The CDR3 is made up of 15 amino acids. CDR3 loop: CASSSRGRGRDTQYF. The CDR3 DNA reads as TGTGCCAGCAGTTCCCGGGGCAGGGGGAGAGATACGCAGTATTTT.

V usage is TRBV3-1 and J usage is TRBJ2-1, with 8 bases aligning to TRBD2. Germline assignment: CDR1 LGHDT and CDR2 YNNKEL (reference sequence). The CDR3 sequence is 15 residues long. V lost 4 bases and J lost 3; bases outside the gene matches: 5. CDR3 residues: CASSPRLANYNEQFF. The CDR3 coding sequence is TGTGCCAGCAGCCCGAGACTAGCGAACTACAATGAGCAGTTCTTC.

This rearrangement joins TRBV6-4 to TRBJ1-2; possible D gene TRBD1, 6 bases. The germline V gene encodes CDR1 MRHNA and CDR2 SNTAGT. Trimming stripped 5 bases from V and 2 bases from J, with 12 bases between. This CDR3 has 14 amino acids. CDR3 coding DNA: TGTGCCAGCAGTCCCGAGGGGGGGAACTATGGCTACACCTTC. Translated, it gives CASSPEGGNYGYTF.

This chain uses TRBV7-2 with TRBJ2-7, with 10 positions matching TRBD2. V was clipped by 5 bases and J by 3 bases; unmatched bases: 10. CDR3 size: 16 residues. In germline, CDR1 is SGHTA, CDR2 FQGNSA. CDR3 nucleotide sequence: TGTGCCAGCAGCCTCACAGCCGGGACTAGCGTCTACGAGCAGTACTTC. Residues: CASSLTAGTSVYEQYF.

The CDR3 loop reads CASSRLEGTGVNEQFF. CDR3 bases: TGCGCCAGCAGCCGCCTAGAGGGGACAGGGGTCAATGAGCAGTTCTTC. This chain connects TRBV4-1 to TRBJ2-1, with 10 positions matching TRBD1. The CDR3 extends over 16 amino acids. V shed 4 bases, J shed 6 bases, and the junction held 9 bases outside the gene matches. Germline CDR1 reads MGHRA; CDR2 reads YSYEKL.

This clonotype has a handful of counts. This rearrangement joins TRBV6-5 to TRBJ2-7, with 8 bases identical to TRBD1. The J call may not be correct, given that the DNA end is closer to TRBJ2-5. The CDR3 loop spans 15 amino acids. Germline CDR1 MNHEY, CDR2 SVGAGI. CDR3 region: CASSRSGGAGETQYF. The CDR3 bases are TGTGCCAGCAGCCGTTCAGGGGGCGCGGGGGAGACCCAGTACTTC.

V is TRBV4-1 and J is TRBJ1-2; 7 nucleotides line up with TRBD1. CDR3 length: 14 residues. The V segment lost 3 bases and the J segment 5 bases; nucleotides outside the gene matches: 6. The germline V gene encodes CDR1 MGHRA and CDR2 YSYEKL. The DNA for the CDR3 is TGCGCCAGCAGCCAGGAGACAGGGAATTATGGCTACACCTTC. It is translated as CASSQETGNYGYTF.

V and J are TRBV7-8 and TRBJ2-1, with 7 positions matching TRBD1. The CDR3 is made up of 13 amino acids. V dropped 4 bases and J dropped 9; count of bases not matched to a gene: 6. Looked up from germline, CDR1 is SGHVS and CDR2 is FQNEAQ. The CDR3 region is CASSSTGVSEQFF. CDR3 DNA: TGTGCCAGCAGCTCTACAGGGGTAAGTGAGCAGTTCTTC.

The chain uses TRBV12-3 or TRBV12-4 and TRBJ2-6; tentatively, D is TRBD1 or TRBD2 (5 bases each). V dropped 7 bases and J dropped 3 bases, with 19 bases sitting between them. The CDR3 has 17 amino acids. The CDR3 sequence is CASNPGTLQSGANVLTF. In nucleotides, the CDR3 is TGTGCCAGCAACCCCGGGACCCTACAGAGTGGGGCCAACGTCCTGACTTTC.

This chain connects TRBV2 to TRBJ2-3; either TRBD1 or TRBD2 may fit D (5 bases each). The CDR3 length is 13 residues. CDR1 and CDR2 (germline): SNHLY, FYNNEI. V lost 8 bases, J lost 3 bases, and 12 bases lay in between. DNA for the CDR3: TGTGCCAGCCTCAGCGGACAAACAGATACGCAGTATTTT. Translating gives CASLSGQTDTQYF.

This chain joins TRBV7-6 and TRBJ1-1; D might be TRBD1 (5 bases). The CDR3 covers 13 residues. With 6 bases removed from V and 6 bases from J, the gap between germline ends came to 14 bases. Germline CDR1 and CDR2: SGHVS and FNYEAQ. CDR3 DNA sequence: TGTGCCAGCAGTCCGAGTGGGGGGTCTGAAGCTTTCTTT. Translation gives CASSPSGGSEAFF. Full variable domain (outside the CDR3, taken from reference TRBV7-6 and TRBJ1-1): GAGVSQSPRYKVTKRGQDVALRCDPISGHVSLYWYRQALGQGPEFLTYFNYEAQQDKSGLPNDRFSAERPEGSISTLTIQRTEQRDSAMYRCASSPSGGSEAFFGQGTRLTVV.

The gene calls are TRBV25-1 and TRBJ1-4; D ambiguous. Germline V lookup: CDR1 MGHDK, CDR2 SYGVNS. The CDR3 covers 13 residues. Deletions cut 4 bases from V and 3 bases from J, with 6 bases between. The CDR3 DNA follows: TGTGCCAGCAGTGGCAAGGCTAATGAAAAACTGTTTTTT. Translating gives CASSGKANEKLFF.

This chain joins TRBV20-1 and TRBJ2-7; the match to TRBD2 covers 7 bases. Trimming removed 0 bases from V and 5 bases from J; junction bases left unmatched: 10. The CDR3 consists of 15 residues. From germline, CDR1 is DFQATT and CDR2 SNEGSKA (reference sequence). DNA for the CDR3: TGCAGTGCTAGAGATGTTAGGCGGGAGTACAACGAGCAGTACTTC. This gives the protein CSARDVRREYNEQYF.

The chain is built from TRBV6-4 and TRBJ2-2; TRBD2 agrees at 10 bases. The CDR3 runs to 17 residues. V gave up 6 bases and J gave up 2 bases; unmatched junction bases: 9. CDR1 and CDR2 from the germline V gene are MRHNA and SNTAGT. CDR3: CASSPLAGGDNTGELFF. DNA of the CDR3: TGTGCCAGCAGCCCCTTAGCGGGGGGAGACAACACCGGGGAGCTGTTTTTT.

V gene TRBV20-1 combines with J gene TRBJ2-3, with D possibly being TRBD1 (5 bases). With 4 bases removed from V and 0 bases from J, the gap between germline ends came to 11 bases. Germline loops: CDR1 DFQATT, CDR2 SNEGSKA (reference sequence). This CDR3 has 14 amino acids. CDR3 protein: CSATGQPSTDTQYF. Written as DNA, the CDR3 is TGCAGTGCTACAGGGCAACCCAGCACAGATACGCAGTATTTT.

To note about this clonotype: Sequence at one end of the junction differs from germline and may be a read error. The chain is built from TRBV29-1 and TRBJ2-4; D possibly corresponds to TRBD2 (6 bases). TRBJ2-7 explains the end of the DNA better; the J call may be wrong. Per germline, CDR1 SQVTM and CDR2 ANQGSEA. This CDR3 has 12 residues. The CDR3 sequence: CSAAGSSNEQYF. In DNA form, the CDR3 reads TGCAGCGCCGCCGGGAGCTCCAACGAGCAGTACTTC.

V and J are TRBV4-1 and TRBJ2-3; D is unclear. The CDR3 has 12 amino acids. V was pared by 2 bases and J by 6 bases, with 6 bases between. Germline V gene data show CDR1 as MGHRA and CDR2 as YSYEKL. The CDR3 nucleotides read TGCGCCAGCAGCCAAACTTGGGATACGCAGTATTTT. Translating it yields CASSQTWDTQYF.

This clonotype was found a few times. The chain links TRBV9 to TRBJ2-1; D is perhaps TRBD2 (5 bases). Germline V gene lookup returns CDR1 SGDLS and CDR2 YYNGEE. The CDR3 runs 15 residues. Between the trimmed V and J ends, which lost 0 bases and 5 bases, there was a span of 12 bases. CDR3 sequence: CASSVGDYPDNEQFF. The CDR3 DNA follows: TGTGCCAGCAGCGTAGGAGACTACCCGGACAATGAGCAGTTCTTC. The full variable domain, its missing parts supplied by reference TRBV9 and TRBJ2-1, is DSGVTQTPKHLITATGQRVTLRCSPRSGDLSVYWYQQSLDQGLQFLIQYYNGEERAKGNILERFSAQQFPDLHSELNLSSLELGDSALYFCASSVGDYPDNEQFFGPGTRLTVL.